The 28 T cell receptor beta chains given below trace back to one sample, sequenced in a study of low-dose radiotherapy and immunotherapy resistance in tumors. TRAV and TRBV primers primed cDNA for both TCRalpha and TCRbeta. Both a constant-region primer and a V-primer adapter served to amplify TCRs across 20 to 25 PCR cycles. TCRdb used MiXCR to reprocess the reads, holding one entry per CDR3 protein. This sample yields 85,000 to 95,000 distinct CDR3 sequences, of which 9.4% are seen a single time; under 1.1% belongs to the top ten. Time point indicated: before trial treatment. Source: PBMCs, taken before treatment. Receptors were obtained from a male donor with prostate cancer.

This clonotype was recorded at least ten times. The gene calls are TRBV28 and TRBJ1-6; D is uncertain. CDR1 is MDHEN and CDR2 is SYDVKM in the germline V gene. The CDR3 contains 18 residues. V lost 5 bases, J lost 0 bases, and 17 bases lay in between. The DNA of the CDR3 is TGTGCCAGCAGTCCGCCACTAGGGTCCAGCTCCTATAATTCACCCCTCCACTTT. It translates to CASSPPLGSSSYNSPLHF.

This clonotype has ten or more counts. The chain joins TRBV18 to TRBJ2-5; 10 positions match TRBD2. Trimming took 6 bases from V and 1 from J; bases not matched to a gene: 5. This CDR3 has 15 residues. Germline CDR1 and CDR2: KGHSH and LQKENI. DNA for the CDR3: TGTGCCAGCTCCCAGACTAGCGGGCTCCAAGAGACCCAGTACTTC. Residues: CASSQTSGLQETQYF.

This clonotype was seen repeatedly, ten times or more. The chain uses TRBV29-1 and TRBJ1-2; TRBD1 matches 8 bases. There are 15 residues in the CDR3. Germline V gene sequence: CDR1 SQVTM, CDR2 ANQGSEA. Germline trimming cut 4 bases from V and 2 bases from J; bases unmatched to any gene: 9. CDR3 region: CSVASGGGSNYGYTF. DNA of the CDR3: TGCAGCGTTGCGTCAGGGGGCGGCTCCAACTATGGCTACACCTTC.

In this sample, this clonotype turned up many times. This chain connects TRBV7-7 to TRBJ2-7, with a tentative D call TRBD1 (5 bases). CDR1 is SSHAT, CDR2 FNYEAQ, per germline (reference sequence). Trimming cost V 3 bases and J 7 bases, with 13 bases left between them. The CDR3 spans 13 residues. CDR3 loop: CASSLGPREEQYF. Here the CDR3 DNA reads TGTGCCAGCAGCTTGGGGCCTAGGGAAGAGCAGTACTTC. Full variable domain (rest looked up from reference TRBV7-7 and TRBJ2-7): GAGVSQSPRYKVTKRGQDVTLRCDPISSHATLYWYQQALGQGPEFLTYFNYEAQPDKSGLPSDRFSAERPEGSISTLTIQRTEQRDSAMYRCASSLGPREEQYFGPGTRLTVT.

There are many counts of this clonotype. This chain uses TRBV12-3 or TRBV12-4 with TRBJ1-5; D gene unclear. The CDR3 contains 13 residues. V was cut by 5 bases and J by 5 bases, with 10 bases left in between. The CDR3 region has the DNA TGTGCCAGCAGTGCCGATGGGGATCAGCCCCAGCATTTT. As protein: CASSADGDQPQHF.

This clonotype was detected only a few times. This probably arose from a read error, given a far larger clone one base away. The V and J genes are TRBV10-3 and TRBJ2-7; no reliable D call. The ends were cut back, 10 bases at V and 7 bases at J, with 23 bases in the middle. The germline CDR1 and CDR2 sequences are ENHRY and SYGVKD. This CDR3 spans 14 amino acids. CDR3 region: CATRMSGTDNEQYF. In DNA form, the CDR3 reads TGTGCCACCAGGATGTCTGGAACTGACAATGAGCAGTACTTC.

This clonotype was recorded at least ten times. The CDR3 DNA reads as TGTGCCAGCACGGATTCTTTTGGAGCTTTCTTT. Translating gives CASTDSFGAFF. The V call is TRBV28, the J call TRBJ1-1; no reliable D call. The CDR3 length is 11 residues. Trimming cost V 7 bases and J 10 bases, with 13 bases left between them. The germline V gene has CDR1 MDHEN and CDR2 SYDVKM.

The chain is built from TRBV20-1 and TRBJ1-2; 7 nucleotides align to TRBD1. Germline V gene lookup returns CDR1 DFQATT and CDR2 SNEGSKA (reference sequence). This CDR3 comprises 12 residues. Unmatched junction bases numbered 7, after V lost 2 bases and J lost 10 bases. CDR3: CSARPRTGPYTF. The CDR3 nucleotides read TGCAGTGCTAGACCGAGGACAGGTCCCTACACCTTC.

The chain's CDR3 is CASSPGLAGETSTDTQYF. DNA for the CDR3: TGTGCCAGCAGCCCCGGACTAGCGGGAGAAACTAGCACAGATACGCAGTATTTT. The rearrangement links TRBV13 to TRBJ2-3, with 13 bases aligning to TRBD2. The CDR3 length is 18 residues. Unmatched junction bases numbered 8, after V lost 5 bases and J lost 0 bases. The germline V gene has CDR1 PRHDT and CDR2 FYEKMQ (reference sequence).

The table lists this clonotype with many counts. The chain employs TRBV29-1 and TRBJ1-1, with no clear D. This CDR3 region has 14 residues. Germline values: CDR1 SQVTM, CDR2 ANQGSEA. Trimming removed 7 bases from V and 4 bases from J, with 19 bases in between. CDR3 loop: CSATAGPSPTEAFF. The DNA of the CDR3 is TGCAGCGCAACTGCTGGGCCTAGCCCCACTGAAGCTTTCTTT.

This clonotype was observed many times. This rearrangement joins TRBV29-1 to TRBJ2-7; 8 bases are shared with TRBD2. The V and J ends lost 7 bases and 7 bases, in that order; junction bases with no gene match: 9. CDR1 and CDR2 (germline): SQVTM, ANQGSEA. CDR3 length: 12 residues. CDR3 bases: TGCAGCGCCGGGGGGGGGTCAGAAGAGCAGTACTTC. Its translation is CSAGGGSEEQYF.

Details on this clonotype: A read error may explain this, as a much larger clone is one base away. The chain carries TRBV19 and TRBJ2-5; tentative D call: TRBD2 (6 bases). This CDR3 has 13 amino acids. The germline CDR1 and CDR2 sequences are LNHDA and SQIVND (reference sequence). CDR3 sequence: CVSGGSLAETQYF. CDR3 DNA sequence: TGTGTCAGTGGGGGGTCCCTGGCGGAGACCCAGTACTTC.

The table lists this clonotype with many counts. The chain couples TRBV7-2 to TRBJ2-7; D call uncertain. The CDR3 loop spans 14 amino acids. In germline, CDR1 is SGHTA, CDR2 FQGNSA. V gave up 1 base and J gave up 5 bases, with 12 bases separating them. The CDR3 DNA sequence: TGTGCCAGCAGCTTAGGGCACCAAGCCAACGAGCAGTACTTC. As protein: CASSLGHQANEQYF.

This clonotype was counted many times. The genes are TRBV6-2 or TRBV6-3 and TRBJ2-2, with TRBD1 identical over 9 bases. The germline gives CDR1 MNHEY, CDR2 SVGEGT. The CDR3 spans 15 residues. Germline trimming cut 4 bases from V and 7 bases from J; bases unmatched to any gene: 7. In DNA, the CDR3 is TGTGCCAGCAGTTCCGGGACAGGGTATATCGGGGAGCTGTTTTTT. Its translation: CASSSGTGYIGELFF.

The chain is built from TRBV7-9 and TRBJ2-1; a weak D match, TRBD1 (5 bases). Germline values: CDR1 SEHNR, CDR2 FQNEAQ (reference sequence). V gave up 5 bases and J gave up 5 bases, with 22 bases separating them. The CDR3 is 17 amino acids. CDR3 in amino acids: CASSPKPPGAGNNEQFF. The CDR3 DNA follows: TGTGCCAGCAGCCCTAAGCCTCCTGGGGCAGGGAACAATGAGCAGTTCTTC.

This clonotype was recorded many times. The rearrangement links TRBV11-2 to TRBJ2-6; 8 nucleotides match TRBD2. The germline gives CDR1 SGHAT, CDR2 FQNNGV. Germline trimming cut 4 bases from V and 0 bases from J; bases unmatched to any gene: 5. The CDR3 runs to 17 residues. Here the CDR3 reads CASSSGGLSSGANVLTF. CDR3 nucleotides: TGTGCCAGCAGCTCGGGGGGGCTCAGCTCTGGGGCCAACGTCCTGACTTTC.

Ten or more counts support this clonotype. The chain uses TRBV10-3 and TRBJ1-6, with D unresolved. Germline lookup yields CDR1 ENHRY and CDR2 SYGVKD. The CDR3 totals 16 residues. V was pared by 6 bases and J by 0 bases, with 12 bases between. The CDR3 bases are TGTGCCATCAGACCCTCGGCTAGCTCCTATAATTCACCCCTCCACTTT. It codes for CAIRPSASSYNSPLHF.

This clonotype was observed many times. The CDR3 coding sequence is TGTGCCAGCCCCGGGGATACTGAAAAACTGTTTTTT. Protein product: CASPGDTEKLFF. The chain carries TRBV21-1 and TRBJ1-4; the table's TRBD1 call for D was not verified on the DNA. TRBV21-1 is noted as a pseudogene. The CDR3 totals 12 residues.

This clonotype was observed a few times. The rearrangement uses TRBV12-3 or TRBV12-4 and TRBJ2-2; D is ambiguous. The CDR3 sequence is 13 residues long. With 2 bases removed from V and 5 bases from J, the gap between germline ends came to 6 bases. The CDR3 coding sequence is TGTGCCAGCAGTTTACGGCGGACCGGGGAGCTGTTTTTT. Translation: CASSLRRTGELFF.

This clonotype has ten or more counts. The rearrangement joins TRBV28 to TRBJ2-7, with TRBD2 identical over 12 bases. Germline CDR1 and CDR2: MDHEN and SYDVKM. CDR3 length equals 16 residues. J lost 5 bases, V lost 4 bases, and 9 bases had no gene match. The CDR3 loop is CASSYATSGSNDEQYF. As DNA, the CDR3 is TGTGCCAGCAGTTATGCGACTAGCGGGAGTAATGACGAGCAGTACTTC.

This clonotype showed up many times. The genes are TRBV28 and TRBJ2-7; TRBD1 aligns across 7 bases. Germline loops: CDR1 MDHEN, CDR2 SYDVKM. Losses at the gene ends were 5 bases for V and 3 bases for J; bases not matched to a gene: 19. This CDR3 region has 18 residues. Written as DNA, the CDR3 is TGTGCCAGCAGTCCCCTTTGGACTTCCGGGACAGCAAACTACGAGCAGTACTTC. The encoded protein is CASSPLWTSGTANYEQYF.

This clonotype has a count of ten or more. V is TRBV30 and J is TRBJ2-7; D is undetermined. The germline V gene has CDR1 GTSNPN and CDR2 SVGIG (reference sequence). The V end lost 0 bases, the J end lost 3 bases, and 9 bases lay between the germline ends. The CDR3 sequence is 13 residues long. As DNA, the CDR3 is TGTGCCTGGAGTGTCACCCCGCGCTACGAGCAGTACTTC. It translates to CAWSVTPRYEQYF.

This clonotype was picked up many times. This sequence joins TRBV5-6 and TRBJ2-1; TRBD2 aligns across 10 bases. The CDR3 covers 15 residues. The germline V gene has CDR1 SGHDT and CDR2 YYEEEE. V lost 0 bases to trimming and J lost 4 bases; unmatched junction nucleotides: 1. CDR3 nucleotides: TGTGCCAGCAGCTTGGGAGCGGGAGGGTACAATGAGCAGTTCTTC. It yields the protein CASSLGAGGYNEQFF.

This clonotype was observed at least ten times. This chain joins TRBV18 and TRBJ2-3; D is unresolved. CDR3 size: 14 residues. Trimming stripped 0 bases from V and 4 bases from J, with 8 bases between. Germline values: CDR1 KGHSH, CDR2 LQKENI. The CDR3 coding sequence is TGTGCCAGCTCACCACCGTCTAGGTCAGATACGCAGTATTTT. This gives the protein CASSPPSRSDTQYF.

The chain has TRBV6-6 and TRBJ2-1, with 8 bases lining up with TRBD1. The trim removed 6 bases at V and 4 bases at J, leaving 11 bases unmatched. CDR1 MNHNY and CDR2 SVGAGI come from the germline V gene (reference sequence). The CDR3 loop spans 16 amino acids. CDR3 bases: TGTGCCAGCAGAGATCGAGGCCAGGGGGCGTACAATGAGCAGTTCTTC. This sequence encodes CASRDRGQGAYNEQFF.

This clonotype was recorded many times. The CDR3 DNA reads as TGCGCCAGCAGCTCTACGACAGTAACCGGGGAGCTGTTTTTT. Translated, it gives CASSSTTVTGELFF. The genes are TRBV5-1 and TRBJ2-2; D is perhaps TRBD1 (5 bases). The CDR3 covers 14 residues. Germline lookup yields CDR1 SGHRS and CDR2 YFSETQ. Trimming stripped 3 bases from V and 5 bases from J, with 11 bases between. The entire variable domain, with the rest obtained from reference TRBV5-1 and TRBJ2-2, is as follows: KAGVTQTPRYLIKTRGQQVTLSCSPISGHRSVSWYQQTPGQGLQFLFEYFSETQRNKGNFPGRFSGRQFSNSRSEMNVSTLELGDSALYLCASSSTTVTGELFFGEGSRLTVL.

The table lists this clonotype with many counts. V gene TRBV20-1 combines with J gene TRBJ2-5; 12 bases agree with TRBD2. Per the germline V gene, CDR1 is DFQATT and CDR2 is SNEGSKA (reference sequence). There are 16 residues in the CDR3. With V trimmed by 3 bases and J by 0 bases, 5 bases remained unmatched. The DNA of the CDR3 is TGCAGTGCTAGTGCCTGGACTAGCGGGAACCAAGAGACCCAGTACTTC. Translating it yields CSASAWTSGNQETQYF.

The chain is built from TRBV20-1 and TRBJ2-1, with TRBD1 identical over 8 bases. CDR1 and CDR2 from the germline V gene are DFQATT and SNEGSKA (reference sequence). CDR3 length: 13 amino acids. The J segment lost 2 bases and the V segment lost 6 bases, leaving 3 bases of the junction unmatched. Here the CDR3 reads CSAPGQAYNEQFF. The CDR3 coding sequence is TGCAGTGCCCCGGGACAGGCCTACAATGAGCAGTTCTTC.